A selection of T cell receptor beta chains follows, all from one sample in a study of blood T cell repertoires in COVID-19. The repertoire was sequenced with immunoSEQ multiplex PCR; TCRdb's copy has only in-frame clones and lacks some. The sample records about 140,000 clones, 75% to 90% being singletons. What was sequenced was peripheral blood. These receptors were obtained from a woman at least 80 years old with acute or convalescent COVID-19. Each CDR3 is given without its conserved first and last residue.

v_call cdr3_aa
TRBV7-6 ASSWGQGGLGFEKLF
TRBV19 ASSINRVGNTEAF
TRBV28 ASSFYRASTGELF
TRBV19 ASSVLRQGFDYGYT
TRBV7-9 ASSFGGPNTEAF
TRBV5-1 ASSLGDRNEKLF
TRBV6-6 ASSPNRDQGYGYT
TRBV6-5 ASSYNEGALYEQY
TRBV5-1 ASSFASGGAETQY
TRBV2 ASSDIAGRSGANVLT
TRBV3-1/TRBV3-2 ASSPTGFYGYT
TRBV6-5 ASSTQGIQTEAF
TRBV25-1 ASRRGLTEAF
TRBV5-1 ASSTDGTDTQY
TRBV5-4 ASSLFALAGEQF
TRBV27 ASSFRQDKFYEQY
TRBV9 ASSALGQGTTYGYT
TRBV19 ASSIGVLGGLNTEAF
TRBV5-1 ASSFGPGGGGTEAF
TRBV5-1 ASSLVPGQNYEQY
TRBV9 ASSRRGMQY
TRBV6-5 ASSRQGAAEAF
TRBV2 ASSEVSTANTQY
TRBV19 ASSTPAGGGTEAF
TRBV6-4 ASRASTGRTEAF
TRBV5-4 ASSYTGPGNTIY
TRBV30 AWNMNTEAF
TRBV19 ASSISTSGGYEAF
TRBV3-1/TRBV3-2 ASSLRGKGPNSPLH
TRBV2 ASSPTGQGAQPQH
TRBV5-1 ASSFTGSDGNTIY
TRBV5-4 ASSLGGATDTQY
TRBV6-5 ASSYSWTGSYEQY
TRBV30 AWTVSMNTEAF
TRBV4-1 ASSQDKGVPLH
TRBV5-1 ASSNLAVSTDTQY
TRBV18 ASSPRVSNNEQF
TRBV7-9 ASSSIRGQASPTGNTIY
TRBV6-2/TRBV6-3 ASSYRGTGRGRDEQY
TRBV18 ASSPAFVRAITEAF
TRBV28 ASSNGLALSTDTQY
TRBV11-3 ASSSKGLQETQY
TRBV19 ASSSRQGSSGNTIY
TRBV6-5 ASADRVYNQPQH
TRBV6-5 ASSYETGRGYT
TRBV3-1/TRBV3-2 ASSQAGSGGGNEQF
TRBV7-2 ASSLAGTVGLGQY
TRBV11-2 ASSYQGNSGNTIY
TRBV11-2 ASSFKGVGNTIY
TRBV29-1 SVEYPGRENYGYT
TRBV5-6 ASSLSGGSSPLH
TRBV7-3 ASSLTGQGAGGELF
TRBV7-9 ASSWGQGENEQY
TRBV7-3 ASSLQGTTEAF
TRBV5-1 ASSGGTGANTEAF
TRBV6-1 ASSEGARMRNTEAF
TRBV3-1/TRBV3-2 ASSPTGGDGYT
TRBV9 ASSVGVGGTEAF
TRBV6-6 ASSYGQQGRGEQY
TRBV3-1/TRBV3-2 ASSQRPTGDEKLF